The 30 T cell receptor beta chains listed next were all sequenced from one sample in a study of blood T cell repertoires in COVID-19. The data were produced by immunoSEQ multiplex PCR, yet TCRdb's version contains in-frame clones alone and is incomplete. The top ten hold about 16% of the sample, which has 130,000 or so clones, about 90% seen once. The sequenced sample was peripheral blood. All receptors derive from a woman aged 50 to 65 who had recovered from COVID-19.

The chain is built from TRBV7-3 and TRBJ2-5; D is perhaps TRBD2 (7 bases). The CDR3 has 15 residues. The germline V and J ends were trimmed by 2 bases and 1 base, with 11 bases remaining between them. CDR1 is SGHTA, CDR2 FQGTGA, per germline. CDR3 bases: TGTGCCAGCAGCTTAGGGGGGGCCCTCCAAGAGACCCAGTACTTC. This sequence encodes CASSLGGALQETQYF.

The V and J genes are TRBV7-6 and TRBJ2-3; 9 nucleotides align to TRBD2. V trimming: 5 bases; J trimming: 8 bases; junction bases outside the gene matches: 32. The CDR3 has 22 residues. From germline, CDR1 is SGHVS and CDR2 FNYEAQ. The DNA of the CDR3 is TGTGCCAGCAGCCCGGGCTGGCGGGGGGGTTCCGGCCCTTTATCTCCCTCGGGTACGCAGTATTTT. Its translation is CASSPGWRGGSGPLSPSGTQYF.

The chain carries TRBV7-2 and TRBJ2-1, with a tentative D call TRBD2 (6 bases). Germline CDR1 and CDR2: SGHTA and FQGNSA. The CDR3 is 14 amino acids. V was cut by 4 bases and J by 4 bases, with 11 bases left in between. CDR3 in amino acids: CASSSGGVYNEQFF. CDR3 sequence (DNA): TGTGCCAGCAGCTCAGGCGGGGTTTACAATGAGCAGTTCTTC.

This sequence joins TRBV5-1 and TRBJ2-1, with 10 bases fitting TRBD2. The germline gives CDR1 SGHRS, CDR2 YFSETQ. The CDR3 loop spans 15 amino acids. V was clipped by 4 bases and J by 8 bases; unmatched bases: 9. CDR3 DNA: TGCGCCAGCAGCCCCAGGACTAGCGGTAGGGATGAGCAGTTCTTC. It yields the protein CASSPRTSGRDEQFF.

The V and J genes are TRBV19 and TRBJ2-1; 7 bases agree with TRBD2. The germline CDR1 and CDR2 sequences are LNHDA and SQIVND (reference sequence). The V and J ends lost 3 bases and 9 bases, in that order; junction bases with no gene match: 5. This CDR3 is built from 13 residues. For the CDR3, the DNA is TGTGCCAGTAGTATTGTCTCGGGAGGTGAGCAGTTCTTC. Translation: CASSIVSGGEQFF.

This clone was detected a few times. CDR3 region: CASSPTTNEKLFF. Written as DNA, the CDR3 is TGTGCCAGCTCACCCACAACTAATGAAAAACTGTTTTTT. The chain uses TRBV18 and TRBJ1-4; D remains unclear. There are 13 residues in the CDR3. Germline values: CDR1 KGHSH, CDR2 LQKENI. V dropped 3 bases and J dropped 0 bases, with 2 bases sitting between them.

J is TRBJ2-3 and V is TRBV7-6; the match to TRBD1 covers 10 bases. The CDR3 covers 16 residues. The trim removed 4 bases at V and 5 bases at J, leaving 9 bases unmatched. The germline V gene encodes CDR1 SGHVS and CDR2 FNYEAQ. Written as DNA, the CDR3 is TGTGCCAGCAGCTCCCTGGACAGGGGGGGTGTAGATACGCAGTATTTT. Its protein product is CASSSLDRGGVDTQYF.

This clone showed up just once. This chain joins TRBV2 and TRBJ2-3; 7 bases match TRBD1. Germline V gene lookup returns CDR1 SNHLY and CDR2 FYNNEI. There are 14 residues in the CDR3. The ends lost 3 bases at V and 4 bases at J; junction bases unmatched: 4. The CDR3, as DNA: TGTGCCAGCAGTGACCCTACAGGGGCAGATACGCAGTATTTT. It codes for CASSDPTGADTQYF.

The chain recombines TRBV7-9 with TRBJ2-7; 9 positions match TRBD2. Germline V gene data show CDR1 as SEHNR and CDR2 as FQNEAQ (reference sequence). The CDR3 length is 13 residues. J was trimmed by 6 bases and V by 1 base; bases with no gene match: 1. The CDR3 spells CASSLGGGVEQYF. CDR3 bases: TGTGCCAGCAGCTTAGGCGGGGGGGTCGAGCAGTACTTC. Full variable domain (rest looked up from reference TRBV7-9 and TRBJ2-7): DTGVSQNPRHKITKRGQNVTFRCDPISEHNRLYWYRQTLGQGPEFLTYFQNEAQLEKSRLLSDRFSAERPKGSFSTLEIQRTEQGDSAMYLCASSLGGGVEQYFGPGTRLTVT.

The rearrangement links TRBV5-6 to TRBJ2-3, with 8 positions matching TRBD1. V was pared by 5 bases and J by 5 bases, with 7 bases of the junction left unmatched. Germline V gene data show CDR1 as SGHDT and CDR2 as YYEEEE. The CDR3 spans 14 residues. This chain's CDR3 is CASRETGEEDTQYF. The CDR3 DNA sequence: TGTGCCAGCAGGGAGACAGGGGAAGAAGATACGCAGTATTTT. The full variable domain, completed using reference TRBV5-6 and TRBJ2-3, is DAGVTQSPTHLIKTRGQQVTLRCSPKSGHDTVSWYQQALGQGPQFIFQYYEEEERQRGNFPDRFSGHQFPNYSSELNVNALLLGDSALYLCASRETGEEDTQYFGPGTRLTVL.

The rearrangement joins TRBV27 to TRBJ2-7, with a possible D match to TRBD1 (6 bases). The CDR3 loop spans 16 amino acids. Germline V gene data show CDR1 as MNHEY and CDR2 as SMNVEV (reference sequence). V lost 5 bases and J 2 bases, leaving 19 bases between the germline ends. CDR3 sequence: CASSKGPGTQPYEQYF. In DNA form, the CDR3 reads TGTGCCAGCAGTAAAGGTCCCGGGACACAGCCCTACGAGCAGTACTTC.

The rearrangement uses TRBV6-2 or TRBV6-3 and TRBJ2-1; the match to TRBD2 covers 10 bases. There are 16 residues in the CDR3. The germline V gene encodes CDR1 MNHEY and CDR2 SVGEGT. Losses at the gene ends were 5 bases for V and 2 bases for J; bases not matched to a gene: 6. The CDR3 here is CASSRTGLAAYNEQFF. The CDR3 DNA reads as TGTGCCAGCAGTCGAACCGGACTAGCGGCCTACAATGAGCAGTTCTTC.

CDR3 nucleotides: TGTGCCAGCAGTGAAAATTCGAACAGCTATGGCTACACCTTC. Its protein is CASSENSNSYGYTF. The chain employs TRBV2 and TRBJ1-2; D uncertain. This CDR3 contains 14 residues. Germline lookup yields CDR1 SNHLY and CDR2 FYNNEI. Trimming pared 2 bases from V and 4 bases from J, leaving 11 bases between.

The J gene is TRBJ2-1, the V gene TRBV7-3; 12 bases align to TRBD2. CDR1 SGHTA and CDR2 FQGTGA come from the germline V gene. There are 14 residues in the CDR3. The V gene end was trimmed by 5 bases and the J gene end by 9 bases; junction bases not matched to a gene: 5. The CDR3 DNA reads TGTGCCAGCAGCATACTAGCGGGAGGCGGTGAGCAGTTCTTC. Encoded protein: CASSILAGGGEQFF. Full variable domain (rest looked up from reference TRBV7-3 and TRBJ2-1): GAGVSQTPSNKVTEKGKYVELRCDPISGHTALYWYRQSLGQGPEFLIYFQGTGAADDSGLPNDRFFAVRPEGSVSTLKIQRTERGDSAVYLCASSILAGGGEQFFGPGTRLTVL.

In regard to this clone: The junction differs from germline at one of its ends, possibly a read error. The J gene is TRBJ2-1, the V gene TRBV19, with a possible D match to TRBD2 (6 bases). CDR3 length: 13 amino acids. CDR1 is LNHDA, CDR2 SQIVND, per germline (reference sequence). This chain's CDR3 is CASTTIGSSRSVF. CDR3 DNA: TGTGCCAGTACCACAATCGGGAGCTCTCGGTCCGTCTTC.

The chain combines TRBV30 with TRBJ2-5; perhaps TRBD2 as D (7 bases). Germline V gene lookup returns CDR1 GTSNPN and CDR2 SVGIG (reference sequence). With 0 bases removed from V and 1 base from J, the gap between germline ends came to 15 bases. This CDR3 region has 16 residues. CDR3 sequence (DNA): TGTGCCTGGAGTGTAATGCAGGGAGGGGGCCAAGAGACCCAGTACTTC. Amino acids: CAWSVMQGGGQETQYF.

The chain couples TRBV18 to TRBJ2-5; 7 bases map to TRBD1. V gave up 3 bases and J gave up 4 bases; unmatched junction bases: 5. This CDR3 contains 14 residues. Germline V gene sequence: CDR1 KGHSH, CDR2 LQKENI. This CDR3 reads CASSPGQRPETQYF. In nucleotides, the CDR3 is TGTGCCAGCTCACCGGGACAGCGACCAGAGACCCAGTACTTC.

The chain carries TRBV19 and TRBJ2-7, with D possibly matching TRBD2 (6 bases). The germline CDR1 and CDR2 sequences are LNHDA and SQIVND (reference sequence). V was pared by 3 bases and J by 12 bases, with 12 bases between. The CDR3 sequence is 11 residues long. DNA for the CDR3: TGTGCCAGTAGTATTCGGGAGACCCTGTACTTC. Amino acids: CASSIRETLYF. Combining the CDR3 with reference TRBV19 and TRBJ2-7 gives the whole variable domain DGGITQSPKYLFRKEGQNVTLSCEQNLNHDAMYWYRQDPGQGLRLIYYSQIVNDFQKGDIAEGYSVSREKKESFPLTVTSAQKNPTAFYLCASSIRETLYFGPGTRLTVT.

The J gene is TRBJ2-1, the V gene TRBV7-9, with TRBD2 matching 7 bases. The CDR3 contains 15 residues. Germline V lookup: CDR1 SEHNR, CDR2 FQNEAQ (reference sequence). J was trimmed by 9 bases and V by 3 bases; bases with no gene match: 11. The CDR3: CASSFSGTGEGEQFF. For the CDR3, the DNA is TGTGCCAGCAGCTTCTCCGGGACTGGGGAGGGTGAGCAGTTCTTC.

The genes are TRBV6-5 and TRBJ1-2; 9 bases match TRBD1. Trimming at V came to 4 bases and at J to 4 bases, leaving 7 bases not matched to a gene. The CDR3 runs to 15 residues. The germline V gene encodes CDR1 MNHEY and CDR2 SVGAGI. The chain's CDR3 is CASSSPGQGSYGYTF. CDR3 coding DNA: TGTGCCAGCAGTTCACCGGGACAGGGATCCTATGGCTACACCTTC.

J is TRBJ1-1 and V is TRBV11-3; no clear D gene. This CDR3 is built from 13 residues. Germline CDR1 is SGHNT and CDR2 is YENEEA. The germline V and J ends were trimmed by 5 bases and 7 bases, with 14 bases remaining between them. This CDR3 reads CASSRTALVEAFF. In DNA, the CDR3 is TGTGCCAGCAGCCGTACGGCCCTAGTTGAAGCTTTCTTT.

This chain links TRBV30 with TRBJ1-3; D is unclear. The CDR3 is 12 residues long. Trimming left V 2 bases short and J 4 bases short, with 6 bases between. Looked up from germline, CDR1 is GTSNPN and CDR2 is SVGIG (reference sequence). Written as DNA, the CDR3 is TGTGCCTGGAGTCCAGGAGGAAACACCATATATTTT. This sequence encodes CAWSPGGNTIYF.

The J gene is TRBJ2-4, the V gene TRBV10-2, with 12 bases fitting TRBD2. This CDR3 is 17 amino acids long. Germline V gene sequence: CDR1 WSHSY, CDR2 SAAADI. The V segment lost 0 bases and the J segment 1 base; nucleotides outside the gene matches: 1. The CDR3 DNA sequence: TGCGCCAGCAGTGAGTCCGGGACTAGCGGGGCCAAAAACATTCAGTACTTC. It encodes CASSESGTSGAKNIQYF.

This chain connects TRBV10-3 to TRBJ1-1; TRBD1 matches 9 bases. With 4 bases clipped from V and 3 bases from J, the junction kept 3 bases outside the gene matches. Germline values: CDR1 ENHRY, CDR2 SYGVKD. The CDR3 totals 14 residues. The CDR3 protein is CAISGQGGHTEAFF. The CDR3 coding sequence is TGTGCCATCAGTGGACAGGGGGGGCACACTGAAGCTTTCTTT.

The CDR3 loop is CASSSSGRRNYEQYF. CDR3 nucleotide sequence: TGTGCCAGCAGCTCAAGCGGGAGGAGAAACTACGAGCAGTACTTC. The chain uses TRBV5-4 and TRBJ2-7; 9 bases line up with TRBD2. Losses at the gene ends were 3 bases for V and 3 bases for J; bases not matched to a gene: 7. CDR1 and CDR2 (germline): SGHNT, YYREEE (reference sequence). The CDR3 sequence is 15 residues long.

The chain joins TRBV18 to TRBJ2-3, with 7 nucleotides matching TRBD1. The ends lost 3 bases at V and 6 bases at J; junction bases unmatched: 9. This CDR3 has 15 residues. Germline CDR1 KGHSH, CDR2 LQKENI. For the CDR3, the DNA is TGTGCCAGCTCACCCGACAGGGTATCTGGTGATACGCAGTATTTT. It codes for CASSPDRVSGDTQYF. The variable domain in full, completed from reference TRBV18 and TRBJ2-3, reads NAGVMQNPRHLVRRRGQEARLRCSPMKGHSHVYWYRQLPEEGLKFMVYLQKENIIDESGMPKERFSAEFPKEGPSILRIQQVVRGDSAAYFCASSPDRVSGDTQYFGPGTRLTVL.

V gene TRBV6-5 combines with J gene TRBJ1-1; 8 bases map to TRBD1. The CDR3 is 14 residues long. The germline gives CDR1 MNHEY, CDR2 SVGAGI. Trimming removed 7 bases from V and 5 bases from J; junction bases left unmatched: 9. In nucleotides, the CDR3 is TGTGCCAGCAAAGGACAGGGATACAAGACTGAAGCTTTCTTT. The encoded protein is CASKGQGYKTEAFF.

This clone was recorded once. In DNA form, the CDR3 reads TGCGCCAGCAGCTTGGTCAAAACCGGGACAGGGGCCTATAACTATGGCTACACCTTC. Residues: CASSLVKTGTGAYNYGYTF. V usage is TRBV5-1 and J usage is TRBJ1-2; 10 bases align to TRBD1. The V segment lost 0 bases and the J segment 1 base; nucleotides outside the gene matches: 12. The CDR3 consists of 19 residues. Germline loops: CDR1 SGHRS, CDR2 YFSETQ.

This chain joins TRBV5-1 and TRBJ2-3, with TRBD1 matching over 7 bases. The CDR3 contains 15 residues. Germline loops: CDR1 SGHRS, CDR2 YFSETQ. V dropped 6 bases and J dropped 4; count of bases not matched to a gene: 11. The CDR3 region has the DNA TGCGCCAGCACGGGACAGCCGGCGTCCTCAGATACGCAGTATTTT. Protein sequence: CASTGQPASSDTQYF. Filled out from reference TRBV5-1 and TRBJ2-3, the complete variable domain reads KAGVTQTPRYLIKTRGQQVTLSCSPISGHRSVSWYQQTPGQGLQFLFEYFSETQRNKGNFPGRFSGRQFSNSRSEMNVSTLELGDSALYLCASTGQPASSDTQYFGPGTRLTVL.

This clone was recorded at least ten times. CDR3 DNA sequence: TGTGCCAGCAGCTTAGGGACTCCTACGGATGAGCAGTTCTTC. Protein: CASSLGTPTDEQFF. V gene TRBV7-9 combines with J gene TRBJ2-1, with D possibly TRBD2 on 5 matching bases. The CDR3 totals 14 residues. Germline V gene data show CDR1 as SEHNR and CDR2 as FQNEAQ (reference sequence). Trimming took off 1 base at V and 8 bases at J, with 12 bases between the two ends.